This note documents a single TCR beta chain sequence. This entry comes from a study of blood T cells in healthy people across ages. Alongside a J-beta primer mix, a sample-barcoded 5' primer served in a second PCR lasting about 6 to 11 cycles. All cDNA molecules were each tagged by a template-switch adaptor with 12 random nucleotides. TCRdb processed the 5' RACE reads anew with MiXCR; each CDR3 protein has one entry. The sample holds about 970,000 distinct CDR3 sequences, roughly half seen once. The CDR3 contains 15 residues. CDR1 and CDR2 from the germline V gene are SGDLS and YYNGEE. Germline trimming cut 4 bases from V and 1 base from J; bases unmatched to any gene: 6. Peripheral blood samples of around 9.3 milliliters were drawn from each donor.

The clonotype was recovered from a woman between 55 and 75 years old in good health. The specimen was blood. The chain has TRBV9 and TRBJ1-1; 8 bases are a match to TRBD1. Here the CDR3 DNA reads TGTGCCAGCAGCTCCCGGGGACAGGCGAACACTGAAGCTTTCTTT. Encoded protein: CASSSRGQANTEAFF.